Below, 24 T cell receptor beta chains from the same sample are listed, as sequenced in a study of T-cell reconstitution after alpha-beta-depleted transplantation in children. Construction of the TCRbeta library involved unique molecular identifiers. TCRdb reanalysed the PCR reads using MiXCR and keeps one entry per CDR3 protein. Found here are approximately 350,000 distinct CDR3 sequences, about an eighth of them singletons; the top ten hold around 4%. The sample in question was PBMCs, obtained from the stem cell graft. Every receptor here comes from a human donor who donated a stem cell graft to a child with Fanconi anemia.

In this sample, this clonotype turned up many times. For the CDR3, the DNA is TGTGCCAGTAGTCCCCGGGACGGAGAAAACATTCAGTACTTC. Amino acid sequence: CASSPRDGENIQYF. This chain connects TRBV19 to TRBJ2-4; D might be TRBD1 or TRBD2, each matching 5 bases. CDR3 length equals 14 residues. Germline CDR1 is LNHDA and CDR2 is SQIVND (reference sequence). V was shortened by 5 bases and J by 5 bases, with 13 bases between the two germline ends.

The rearrangement uses TRBV19 and TRBJ2-5; D remains unclear. CDR1 is LNHDA, CDR2 SQIVND, per germline (reference sequence). The V and J ends lost 1 base and 5 bases respectively, with 14 bases between them. The CDR3 contains 15 residues. The CDR3 region is CASSIVLTPKETQYF. In DNA, the CDR3 is TGTGCCAGTAGTATAGTCCTTACTCCAAAGGAGACCCAGTACTTC.

This chain uses TRBV5-4 with TRBJ2-3, with 7 bases aligning to TRBD2. V lost 7 bases, J lost 1 base, and 9 bases stayed unmatched. The V gene's germline CDR1 is SGHNT and CDR2 YYREEE (reference sequence). The length of the CDR3 is 15 residues. The CDR3 nucleotides read TGTGCCAGCTCCTCGAGTGCGGGGGGCACAGATACGCAGTATTTT. Its translation is CASSSSAGGTDTQYF.

The chain recombines TRBV5-1 with TRBJ2-5; D not certain. With 3 bases removed from V and 1 base from J, the gap between germline ends came to 25 bases. This CDR3 is 19 amino acids long. Germline lookup yields CDR1 SGHRS and CDR2 YFSETQ. CDR3 sequence (DNA): TGCGCCAGCAGCTCCCTGCCGGGCCGGACCCCATCTATCCAAGAGACCCAGTACTTC. Translation gives CASSSLPGRTPSIQETQYF.

This clonotype appeared many times. The chain joins TRBV10-1 to TRBJ2-1, with D possibly being TRBD2 (6 bases). Trimming removed 6 bases from V and 8 bases from J, with 11 bases in between. Germline CDR1 and CDR2: WNHNN and SYGVQD (reference sequence). The CDR3 is made up of 12 amino acids. CDR3 nucleotide sequence: TGCGCCAGCAGCTCCGGGGAGGATGAGCAGTTCTTC. It translates to CASSSGEDEQFF.

The chain uses TRBV20-1 and TRBJ1-5, with D possibly TRBD1 on 6 matching bases. This CDR3 contains 14 residues. Trimming cost V 5 bases and J 2 bases, with 13 bases left between them. In germline, CDR1 is DFQATT, CDR2 SNEGSKA (reference sequence). The CDR3 DNA is TGCAGTGCTCCAAGGGGGGTGGGCAATCAGCCCCAGCATTTT. Amino acid sequence: CSAPRGVGNQPQHF.

In this sample, this clonotype turned up many times. The chain uses TRBV20-1 and TRBJ2-3; no definite D call. CDR3 size: 12 residues. The germline V and J ends were trimmed by 4 bases and 2 bases, with 7 bases remaining between them. Germline V lookup: CDR1 DFQATT, CDR2 SNEGSKA (reference sequence). CDR3: CSATRDTDTQYF. Written as DNA, the CDR3 is TGCAGTGCTACCAGAGACACAGATACGCAGTATTTT.

This clonotype has ten or more counts. The chain combines TRBV5-6 with TRBJ2-7; D ambiguous. Trimming took off 7 bases at V and 0 bases at J, with 11 bases between the two ends. The germline CDR1 and CDR2 sequences are SGHDT and YYEEEE. The CDR3 has 13 residues. The CDR3 bases are TGTGCCAGCTCAACTTCCTACTCCTACGAGCAGTACTTC. The encoded protein is CASSTSYSYEQYF.

The CDR3 sequence is CASRWGPGELFF. The CDR3 DNA follows: TGTGCCAGCAGATGGGGGCCCGGGGAGCTGTTTTTT. The rearrangement uses TRBV6-2 or TRBV6-3 and TRBJ2-2, with D perhaps TRBD1 (6 bases). CDR1 and CDR2 from the germline V gene are MNHEY and SVGEGT. V gave up 6 bases and J gave up 6 bases, with 8 bases separating them. This CDR3 is 12 amino acids long.

V and J are TRBV5-4 and TRBJ1-2, with a tentative D call TRBD1 (6 bases). Trimming removed 4 bases from V and 4 bases from J, with 17 bases in between. The CDR3 is made up of 15 amino acids. Germline V gene data show CDR1 as SGHNT and CDR2 as YYREEE (reference sequence). CDR3 region: CASSPPDSQTYGYTF. CDR3 coding DNA: TGTGCCAGCAGCCCCCCGGACAGCCAAACCTATGGCTACACCTTC.

This clonotype was counted at least ten times. The rearrangement links TRBV4-3 to TRBJ2-1, with unresolved D. V was cut by 0 bases and J by 1 base, with 10 bases left in between. CDR1 is LGHNA and CDR2 is YSLEER in the germline V gene. This CDR3 has 16 amino acids. The CDR3: CASSQDETLSYNEQFF. The CDR3 DNA follows: TGCGCCAGCAGCCAAGATGAGACTCTTTCCTACAATGAGCAGTTCTTC.

This clonotype was picked up many times. The rearrangement links TRBV4-3 to TRBJ2-7, with 9 bases aligning to TRBD1. The CDR3 sequence is 14 residues long. CDR1 and CDR2 from the germline V gene are LGHNA and YSLEER. The V gene end was trimmed by 7 bases and the J gene end by 2 bases; junction bases not matched to a gene: 6. The CDR3 sequence is CASKTGQGAYEQYF. The CDR3 bases are TGCGCCAGCAAAACGGGACAGGGTGCCTACGAGCAGTACTTC.

V is TRBV7-6 and J is TRBJ1-5; D might be TRBD1 (6 bases). CDR3 length: 15 residues. Germline V lookup: CDR1 SGHVS, CDR2 FNYEAQ. Between the trimmed V and J ends, which lost 5 bases and 3 bases, there was a span of 14 bases. CDR3 nucleotides: TGTGCCAGCAGCCTCGACGGGGGGCACAATCAGCCCCAGCATTTT. Amino acid sequence: CASSLDGGHNQPQHF.

This clonotype turned up a few times. The rearrangement links TRBV5-1 to TRBJ2-5; D is possibly TRBD1 (5 bases). Germline V gene sequence: CDR1 SGHRS, CDR2 YFSETQ. Trimming left V 2 bases short and J 4 bases short, with 15 bases between. The CDR3 extends over 15 amino acids. The CDR3 here is CASSFRPGPGETQYF. CDR3 coding DNA: TGCGCCAGCAGCTTCCGGCCAGGGCCGGGAGAGACCCAGTACTTC.

This clonotype was seen a few times. The chain couples TRBV3-1 to TRBJ1-1; 8 positions match TRBD1. Germline loops: CDR1 LGHDT, CDR2 YNNKEL (reference sequence). Germline trimming cut 6 bases from V and 6 bases from J; bases unmatched to any gene: 18. The CDR3 covers 17 residues. CDR3 amino acids: CASRPFRGLGVGSEAFF. DNA for the CDR3: TGTGCCAGCAGGCCCTTCAGGGGGCTCGGGGTAGGGTCTGAAGCTTTCTTT.

This clonotype showed up many times. In nucleotides, the CDR3 is TGTGCCAGCAGCAAGGCCGGTTATAATGAAAAACTGTTTTTT. It is translated as CASSKAGYNEKLFF. V is TRBV3-1 and J is TRBJ1-4; D not resolved. The CDR3 is 14 amino acids. Germline CDR1 is LGHDT and CDR2 is YNNKEL (reference sequence). V lost 5 bases and J 4 bases, leaving 11 bases between the germline ends.

The chain recombines TRBV6-2 or TRBV6-3 with TRBJ2-1; D is unresolved. V was cut by 2 bases and J by 4 bases, with 3 bases left in between. Germline CDR1 and CDR2: MNHEY and SVGEGT. The CDR3 contains 12 residues. This CDR3 is CASSYTYNEQFF. The CDR3 region has the DNA TGTGCCAGCAGTTACACATACAATGAGCAGTTCTTC.

V and J are TRBV29-1 and TRBJ2-1, with unresolved D. The germline CDR1 and CDR2 sequences are SQVTM and ANQGSEA. V lost 6 bases and J lost 10, with 13 bases in between. The CDR3 length is 11 residues. CDR3 nucleotide sequence: TGCAGCGTCCTCATTCGTCCAGAGCAGTTCTTC. Protein: CSVLIRPEQFF.

This clonotype has at least ten counts. Here the CDR3 reads CASSEDSGTGNTGELFF. The CDR3 coding sequence is TGTGCCAGCAGTGAAGACTCCGGGACAGGGAACACCGGGGAGCTGTTTTTT. J is TRBJ2-2 and V is TRBV12-3 or TRBV12-4, with 8 bases matching TRBD1. The V gene end was trimmed by 5 bases and the J gene end by 1 base; junction bases not matched to a gene: 9. The CDR3 runs to 17 residues.

This chain joins TRBV18 and TRBJ1-1; TRBD1 aligns across 7 bases. This CDR3 comprises 18 residues. Germline V CDR1 and CDR2: KGHSH, LQKENI. With V trimmed by 1 base and J by 6 bases, 17 bases remained unmatched. The CDR3 is CASSPRAGGGGVGPEAFF. In DNA form, the CDR3 reads TGTGCCAGCTCACCACGCGCAGGAGGGGGCGGTGTAGGGCCTGAAGCTTTCTTT.

This chain links TRBV10-3 with TRBJ1-1; TRBD1 matches 7 bases. Looked up from germline, CDR1 is ENHRY and CDR2 is SYGVKD. J lost 0 bases, V lost 10 bases, and 17 bases had no gene match. The CDR3 covers 17 residues. CDR3 sequence (DNA): TGTGCCACGAACCAACCCGGGACAGAACGGGTGAACACTGAAGCTTTCTTT. Residues: CATNQPGTERVNTEAFF.

The chain joins TRBV5-1 to TRBJ1-1, with D hard to call. Between the trimmed V and J ends, which lost 4 bases and 0 bases, there was a span of 10 bases. This CDR3 contains 14 residues. Germline assignment: CDR1 SGHRS and CDR2 YFSETQ. The CDR3 loop reads CASSPDAMNTEAFF. The CDR3 region has the DNA TGCGCCAGCAGCCCGGACGCTATGAACACTGAAGCTTTCTTT.

This clonotype appeared a few times. The chain recombines TRBV24-1 with TRBJ1-6; 7 nucleotides match TRBD1. This CDR3 contains 14 residues. Germline V CDR1 and CDR2: KGHDR, SFDVKD. V shed 3 bases and J 10 bases; nucleotides not matched to a gene: 5. CDR3 protein: CATSDAGTESPLHF. DNA of the CDR3: TGTGCCACCAGTGATGCCGGGACAGAGTCACCCCTCCACTTT.

The rearrangement uses TRBV19 and TRBJ2-5; 8 bases are a match to TRBD2. CDR3 length: 15 residues. Germline V lookup: CDR1 LNHDA, CDR2 SQIVND (reference sequence). V lost 3 bases, J lost 2 bases, and 5 bases stayed unmatched. The CDR3, as DNA: TGTGCCAGTAGTATTACTAGCGGAGAGCAAGAGACCCAGTACTTC. Translated, it gives CASSITSGEQETQYF. Complete variable domain (other parts from reference TRBV19 and TRBJ2-5): DGGITQSPKYLFRKEGQNVTLSCEQNLNHDAMYWYRQDPGQGLRLIYYSQIVNDFQKGDIAEGYSVSREKKESFPLTVTSAQKNPTAFYLCASSITSGEQETQYFGPGTRLLVL.